This T cell receptor beta chain was sequenced during a study of cytomegalovirus exposure and HLA in healthy donors (dated by TCRdb to the late 2010s). Context from the whole study: According to an earlier analysis of 550 to 700 of the donors, about 179 million T cells yielded some 110 million unique TCR beta sequences and approximately 300 Gb of sequence data. Typing coverage varied by locus: about 620-640 donors for A, B, C, DRB1 and DQB1; more than 500 for DQA1; over 600 for DPA1; roughly 450 for DPB1. The study profiled the T cell repertoires of around 700 subjects by immunosequencing and related them to cytomegalovirus serostatus. The genetic ancestry cluster associated with self-reported Caucasian donors included over 80% of the 300 to 400 genotyped donors. Both class I and class II loci were covered by HLA typing, at four-digit resolution. In a later analysis, previously published TCR beta repertoires from several hundred donors were re-analyzed and high-resolution HLA genotyping was added so that TCR occurrence patterns could be studied. Donor age, sex, ethnicity and CMV serostatus were compiled together with the repertoire data. In addition to the first cohort of approximately 670 subjects, a separate validation cohort of 120 different subjects was used. The study was designed to test whether signatures of past pathogen exposure could be identified by cataloging public T cell receptors. Every discovery cohort repertoire had been produced on one sequencing platform. Four or five DR-DQ haplotypes were treated as single units for association and clustering because of strong linkage in the cohort. In an earlier analysis of a few hundred of the donors, high-throughput TCR beta sequencing was used to judge whether each TCR beta V gene segment behaved as functional or pseudogenic. In a later genetic analysis, genome-wide SNP genotypes for 398 of the 666 donors were used, and that subset was treated as a discovery cohort. Roughly 300 gigabases of sequencing data and around 85 million unique TCR sequences made up an early release that covered nearly 650 HLA-typed donors. The later analysis used no new phenotypic data to find candidate immune exposures, relying instead on TCR beta sequences and their occurrence across donors. High-throughput TCR immunosequencing, statistical association of individual TCRs with disease status, and machine learning were combined to predict cytomegalovirus infection status. Across around 400 genotyped donors of the cohort, an average of about 250,000 unique TCR beta nucleotide sequences per donor were sequenced, and roughly 18% of those sequences were non-productive.

The library came from the immunoSEQ multiplex PCR assay. The multiplex PCR relied on a mix of 60 forward primers for TCR Vbeta segments and 13 reverse primers for TCR Jbeta segments. The CDR3 region of rearranged TCR beta genes was amplified from genomic DNA by a multiplex PCR assay. On the Illumina HiSeq System, the amplified TCR beta libraries were sequenced as 87-base-pair reads. On the authors' methods: In a later analysis, roughly 80 million unique TCR beta chains were counted across the approximately 620 repertoires, and roughly 11 million of these chains were shared by at least two donors. Raw reads were error-corrected and collapsed into unique sequences by a nearest-neighbor algorithm in which closely related sequences were merged to remove PCR and sequencing errors. To assign V, D and J gene segments, CDR3 sequences were aligned to IMGT reference sequences. For a sequence to be retained, at least a six-nucleotide match to both a V gene segment and a J gene segment was required. Rearrangements were classified as productive when the CDR3 lacked stop codons and remained in frame with V and J, and all other rearrangements were classified as non-productive. CDR3 was defined according to IMGT convention as the region running from the second conserved V-encoded cysteine to the conserved J-encoded phenylalanine. The earlier analysis of 500 to 650 of the donors excluded any sequence lacking an unambiguous match to a single V gene segment. An earlier analysis of 500 to 700 of the donors classified V segments as functional when productive rearrangements were above 56.7% and as segregating when the standard deviation between donors was above 5%. A statistical classification framework was built for diagnosing cytomegalovirus status from the catalog of TCR beta chain sequences. In a later analysis, V and J genes were assigned by comparing TCR nucleotide sequences against IMGT/GENE-DB human TR gene sequences. Using the TCRdist pipeline, a later analysis assigned CDR3 sequences along with most-parsimonious VDJ recombination scenarios. In a later analysis, each TCR beta chain was defined by its CDR3 amino acid sequence together with its V-gene family, and reads without a unique V-gene family were excluded. As a way to deal with suspected cross-contamination and a sequencing artifact, a later analysis dropped approximately 590 nucleotide sequences that were highly shared and had low generation probability. For each public chain, a later analysis derived a clonal expansion index from normalized ranks of inferred template counts within each repertoire. A later analysis computed generation probabilities with a VDJ recombination model fitted to out-of-frame rearrangements, and checked the results against IGoR. Hypergeometric tests were used in a later analysis to score TCR-TCR, TCR-HLA and TCR-CMV co-occurrence, with a repertoire-size bias correction applied to the TCR pairs. False discovery rates were estimated in a later analysis by permuting HLA or CMV assignments 20 times. In a later analysis, co-occurring TCRs were grouped using DBSCAN, and TCRdist sequence similarity was added for clustering within HLA-allele-positive subsets. For co-occurrence clustering, repertoires with fewer than 30,000 or more than 120,000 public chains were excluded, along with a handful of repertoires with anomalous nucleotide sharing. As stored in TCRdb, this immuneACCESS dataset retains in-frame rearrangements with V and J assigned. A fraction of the clones does not appear; measured against another copy, unresolved V genes explain less than half of the discrepancy, and the remainder lacks a known reason. V and J calls and clone size are given by that table; D and trimming were obtained from the DNA. Within this sample are more than 150,000 clones, with 78% of them counted one time only. In total, the top ten clones hold over 2.5% of the sample.

What the research found in general, with its limitations: When HLA alleles, especially DR and DQ, strongly co-occurred, TCR associations were difficult to assign to individual alleles. A further reported finding was that TCR beta sequences accurately predicted the HLA-A and HLA-B alleles for most subjects in the first cohort. CMV serostatus was the only immune exposure information available for the cohort. An earlier analysis of approximately 570 of the donors showed that most TCR beta V segments appeared in productive rearrangements either about 90% or about 30% of the time, which broadly matched IMGT annotations. In a later analysis, TCR association rates were found to vary across HLA loci, with the most associated TCRs seen for DRB1 alleles and the fewest for HLA-C alleles. Specific HLA alleles were associated with more than 15,000 TCR beta sequences at a false discovery rate of 0.05 in a later analysis. Presence/absence analyses assumed roughly uniform sequencing depth across donors, an assumption that may not hold. Because HLA typing was unavailable for some donors at each locus, only the typed subset was used in association tests. This cohort had only TCR beta chains sequenced, and the lack of alpha or paired-chain data limited which features could be detected. A cluster of highly shared sequence variants was judged likely to be a technical artifact of the sequencing pipeline. Correlated functional status among segregating V segments might reflect linkage disequilibrium, but an unknown experimental factor could not be ruled out. Three of the identified cytomegalovirus-associated TCR beta chains were confirmed in vitro to be specific for cytomegalovirus antigens. In a later analysis, HLA-associated TCR beta chains showed more clonal expansion and lower generation probabilities than non-associated chains that were equally common. Most CMV-associated TCR beta chains appeared to be HLA-restricted in a later analysis, and the HLA associations seemed to be driven largely by CMV exposure. According to the authors, the approach could potentially be generalized to other disease states and immunological phenotypes. Cytomegalovirus status was reported to be diagnosed by the classifier with high specificity and sensitivity in both the original and validation cohorts. Most TCR sequences were observed very rarely across donors, whereas some public TCRs were present in many individuals. An association between a missense DCLRE1C variant and V-gene and J-gene trimming of TCR beta chains was found in a later genetic analysis and replicated in an independent cohort. The earlier analysis of approximately 560 of the donors excluded 15 to 20 rarely observed V segments, including chromosome 9 orphons, because counts were too low. A later genetic analysis reported fewer N-insertions in productive TCRs among donors in an Asian-associated ancestry cluster than the roughly 700-donor mean. The study gave a list of 150 to 200 TCR beta chains associated with cytomegalovirus. In a later analysis, several top co-occurrence clusters were reported to appear linked to parvovirus B19, influenza, CMV and Epstein-Barr virus.

The cohort comprised 550 to 700 healthy bone marrow donors. At the time of sampling, every cohort member was nominally healthy, though immune exposures that went unrecorded were likely present. The donor tested CMV seropositive and was one of the 289 seropositive cohort members. Each donor provided a peripheral blood sample, and peripheral blood mononuclear cells were used for TCR beta sequencing. The Qiagen DNeasy Blood Extraction Kit was used to extract genomic DNA from the blood cell samples. Points on this clone: Its antigen target is currently unknown. No qualities accompany the bases; no much larger clone lies one base away.

The sequence was obtained from a woman in her forties or fifties in good health and CMV-seropositive. Material: PBMCs.

Read as DNA, the sequence is TGTGCCAGCAGTGCCCCCTGGGACAGTAGAGCTTTCTTT. Its amino acids are CASSAPWDSRAFF. The V and J segments used are TRBV6-5 and TRBJ1-1, with 7 middle bases fitting TRBD1. V has 5 bases trimmed and J has 10 bases trimmed; junction bases matching no gene number 10. The germline V gene provides CDR1 MNHEY and CDR2 SVGAGI. The CDR3 has 13 amino acids, counting the end cysteine and phenylalanine. This entry keeps only the CDR3 DNA: 39 bases, framed from base 1.